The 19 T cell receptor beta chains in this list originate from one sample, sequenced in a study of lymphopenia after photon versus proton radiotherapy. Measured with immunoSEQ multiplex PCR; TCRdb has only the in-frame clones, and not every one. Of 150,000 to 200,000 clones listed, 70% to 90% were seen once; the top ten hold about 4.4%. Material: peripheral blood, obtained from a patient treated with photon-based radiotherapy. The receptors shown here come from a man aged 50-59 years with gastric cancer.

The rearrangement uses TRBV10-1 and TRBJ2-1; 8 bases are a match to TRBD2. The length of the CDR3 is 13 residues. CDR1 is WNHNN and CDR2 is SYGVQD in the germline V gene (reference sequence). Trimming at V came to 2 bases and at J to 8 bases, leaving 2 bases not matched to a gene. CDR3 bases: TGCGCCAGCAGTGAGGGACTAGCCCATGAGCAGTTCTTC. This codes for CASSEGLAHEQFF.

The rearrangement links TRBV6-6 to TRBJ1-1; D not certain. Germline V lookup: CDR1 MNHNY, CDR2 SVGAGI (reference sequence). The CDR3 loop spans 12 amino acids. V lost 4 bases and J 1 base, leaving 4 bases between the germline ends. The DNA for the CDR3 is TGTGCCAGCAGTTCTCCGAACACTGAAGCTTTCTTT. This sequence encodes CASSSPNTEAFF.

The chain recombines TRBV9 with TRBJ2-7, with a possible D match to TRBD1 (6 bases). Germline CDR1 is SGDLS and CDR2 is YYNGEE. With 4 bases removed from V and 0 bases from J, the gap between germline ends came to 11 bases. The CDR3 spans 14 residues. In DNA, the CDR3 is TGTGCCAGCAGCACCCACAGGGACTCCTACGAGCAGTACTTC. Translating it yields CASSTHRDSYEQYF.

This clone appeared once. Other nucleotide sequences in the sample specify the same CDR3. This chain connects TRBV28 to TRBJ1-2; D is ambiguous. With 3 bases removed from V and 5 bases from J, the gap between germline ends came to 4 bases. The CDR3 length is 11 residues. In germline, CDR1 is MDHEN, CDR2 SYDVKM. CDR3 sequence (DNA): TGTGCCAGCAGTTTCCCGTATGGCTACACCTTC. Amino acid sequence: CASSFPYGYTF.

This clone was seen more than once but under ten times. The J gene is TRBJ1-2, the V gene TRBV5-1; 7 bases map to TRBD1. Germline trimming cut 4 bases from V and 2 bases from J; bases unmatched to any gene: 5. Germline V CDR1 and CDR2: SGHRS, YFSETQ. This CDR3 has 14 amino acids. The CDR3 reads CASSQSTGNYGYTF. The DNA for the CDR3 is TGCGCCAGCAGCCAATCGACAGGGAACTATGGCTACACCTTC.

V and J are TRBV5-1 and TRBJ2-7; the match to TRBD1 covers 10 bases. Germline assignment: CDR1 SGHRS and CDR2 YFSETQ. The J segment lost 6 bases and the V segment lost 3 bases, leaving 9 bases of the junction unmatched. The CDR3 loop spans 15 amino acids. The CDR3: CASSSGDRGLSEQYF. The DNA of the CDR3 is TGCGCCAGCAGCTCCGGGGACAGGGGCTTGAGCGAGCAGTACTTC.

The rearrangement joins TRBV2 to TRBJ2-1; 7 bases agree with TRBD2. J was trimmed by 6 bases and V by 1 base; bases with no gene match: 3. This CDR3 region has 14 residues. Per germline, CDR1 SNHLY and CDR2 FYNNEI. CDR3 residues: CASSEGAGANEQFF. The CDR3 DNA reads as TGTGCCAGCAGTGAAGGGGCGGGAGCCAATGAGCAGTTCTTC.

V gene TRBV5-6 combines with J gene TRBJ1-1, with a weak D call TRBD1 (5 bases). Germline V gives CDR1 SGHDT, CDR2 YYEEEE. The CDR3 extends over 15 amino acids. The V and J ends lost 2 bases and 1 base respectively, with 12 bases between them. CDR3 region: CASSFLGTGNTEAFF. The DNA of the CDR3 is TGTGCCAGCAGCTTTTTAGGGACGGGGAACACTGAAGCTTTCTTT.

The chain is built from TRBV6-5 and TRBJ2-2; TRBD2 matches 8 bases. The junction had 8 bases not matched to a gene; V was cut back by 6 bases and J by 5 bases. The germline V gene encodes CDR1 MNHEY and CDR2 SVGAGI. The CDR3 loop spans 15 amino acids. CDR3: CASRADGRVTGELFF. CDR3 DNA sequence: TGTGCCAGCAGGGCCGACGGGAGGGTAACCGGGGAGCTGTTTTTT.

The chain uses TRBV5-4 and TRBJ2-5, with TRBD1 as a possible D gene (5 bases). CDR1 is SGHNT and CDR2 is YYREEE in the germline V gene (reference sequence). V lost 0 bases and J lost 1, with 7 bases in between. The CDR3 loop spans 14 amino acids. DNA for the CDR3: TGTGCCAGCAGCTTGGGACAGCGCCAAGAGACCCAGTACTTC. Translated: CASSLGQRQETQYF.

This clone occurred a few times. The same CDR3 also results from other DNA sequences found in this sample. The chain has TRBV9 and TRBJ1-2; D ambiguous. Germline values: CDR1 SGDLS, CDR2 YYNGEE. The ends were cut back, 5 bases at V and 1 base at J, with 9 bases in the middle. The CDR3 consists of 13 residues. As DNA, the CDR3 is TGTGCCAGCAGTGGCGACGGTAACTATGGCTACACCTTC. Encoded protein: CASSGDGNYGYTF.

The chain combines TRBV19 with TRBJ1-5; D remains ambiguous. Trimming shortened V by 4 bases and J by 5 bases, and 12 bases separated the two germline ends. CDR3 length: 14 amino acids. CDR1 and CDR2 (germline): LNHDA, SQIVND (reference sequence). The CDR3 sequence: CASSSSAWDQPQHF. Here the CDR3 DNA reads TGTGCCAGTAGTAGCTCCGCTTGGGATCAGCCCCAGCATTTT. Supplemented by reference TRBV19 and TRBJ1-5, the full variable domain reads DGGITQSPKYLFRKEGQNVTLSCEQNLNHDAMYWYRQDPGQGLRLIYYSQIVNDFQKGDIAEGYSVSREKKESFPLTVTSAQKNPTAFYLCASSSSAWDQPQHFGDGTRLSIL.

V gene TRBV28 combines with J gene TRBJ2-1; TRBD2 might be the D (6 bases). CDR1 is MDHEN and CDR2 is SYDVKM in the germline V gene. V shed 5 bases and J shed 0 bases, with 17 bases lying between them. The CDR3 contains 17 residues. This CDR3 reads CASSTPRGRSSYNEQFF. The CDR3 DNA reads TGTGCCAGCAGTACCCCTCGGGGGAGAAGCTCCTACAATGAGCAGTTCTTC.

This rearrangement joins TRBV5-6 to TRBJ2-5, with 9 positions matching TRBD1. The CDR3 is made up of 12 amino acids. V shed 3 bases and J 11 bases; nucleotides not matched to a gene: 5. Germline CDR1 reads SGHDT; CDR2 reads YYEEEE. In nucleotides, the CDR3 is TGTGCCAGCAGCTCCGGGGGGACAGGGCAGTACTTC. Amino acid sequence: CASSSGGTGQYF.

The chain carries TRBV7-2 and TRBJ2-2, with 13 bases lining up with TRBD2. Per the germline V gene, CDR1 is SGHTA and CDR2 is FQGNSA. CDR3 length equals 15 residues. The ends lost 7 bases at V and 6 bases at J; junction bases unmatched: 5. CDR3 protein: CASTKLAGGSGELFF. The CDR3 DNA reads TGTGCCAGCACCAAACTAGCGGGAGGGTCCGGGGAGCTGTTTTTT.

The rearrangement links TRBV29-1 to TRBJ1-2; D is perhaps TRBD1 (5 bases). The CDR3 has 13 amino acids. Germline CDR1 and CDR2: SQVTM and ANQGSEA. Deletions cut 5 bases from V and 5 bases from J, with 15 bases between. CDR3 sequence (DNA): TGCAGCGTTAGAAGGGACGGCGCTTATGGCTACACCTTC. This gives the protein CSVRRDGAYGYTF.

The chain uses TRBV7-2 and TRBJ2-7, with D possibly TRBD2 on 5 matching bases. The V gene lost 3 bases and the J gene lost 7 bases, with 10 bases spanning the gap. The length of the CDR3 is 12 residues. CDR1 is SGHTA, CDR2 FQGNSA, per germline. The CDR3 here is CASSFETNEQYF. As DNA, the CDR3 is TGTGCCAGCAGCTTTGAGACTAATGAGCAGTACTTC.

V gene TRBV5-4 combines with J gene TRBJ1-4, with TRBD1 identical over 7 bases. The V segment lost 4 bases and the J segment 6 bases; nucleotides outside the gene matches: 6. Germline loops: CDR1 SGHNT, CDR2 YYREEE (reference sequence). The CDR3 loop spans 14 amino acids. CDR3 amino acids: CASSHRDSYEKLFF. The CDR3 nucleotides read TGTGCCAGCAGCCACCGGGACAGCTATGAAAAACTGTTTTTT.

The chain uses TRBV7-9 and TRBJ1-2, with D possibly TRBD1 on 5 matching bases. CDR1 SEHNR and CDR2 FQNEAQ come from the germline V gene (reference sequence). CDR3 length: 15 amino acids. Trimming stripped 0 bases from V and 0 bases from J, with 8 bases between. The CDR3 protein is CASSLAGEANYGYTF. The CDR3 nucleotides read TGTGCCAGCAGCTTAGCAGGGGAAGCTAACTATGGCTACACCTTC.